This T cell receptor (beta chain) came from a study of cytomegalovirus exposure and HLA in healthy donors. Whole-study context: Researchers found that roughly 81% of 398 genotyped donors fell within the Caucasian-associated ancestry cluster. Study observations and caveats: Listed as cytomegalovirus-associated were 150 or so TCR beta chains. In a later analysis, most CMV-associated TCR beta chains appeared HLA-restricted.

Primers included in the PCR were 60 Vbeta and 13 Jbeta primers. In the original workflow: In a later analysis, of 70 million to 85 million unique beta chains, about 10 million appeared in at least two donors. Data came from immunoSEQ multiplex PCR; TCRdb stores just in-frame clones and leaves some out. For V, J and clone size, that table is used; D and trimming come from the DNA. Of about 160,000 clones listed, 82% were seen once; the top ten hold around 10%. Worth noting for this clone: Antigen unknown.

V lost 3 bases and J lost 5; bases outside the gene matches: 2. The CDR3 has 14 amino acids. Germline lookup yields CDR1 SGDLS and CDR2 YYNGEE. The sequenced sample was PBMCs. The origin of this receptor is a man aged 45-65 years in good health and CMV-seropositive. The rearrangement joins TRBV9 to TRBJ1-4; 9 nucleotides agree with TRBD1. Written as DNA, the CDR3 is TGTGCCAGCAGCGGGGACAGGGAGAATGAAAAACTGTTTTTT. This translates into CASSGDRENEKLFF.